The 2 T cell receptor beta chains below all came from one sample that was sequenced in a study of cytomegalovirus exposure and HLA in healthy donors. A multiplex PCR was run with 60 Vbeta primers and 13 Jbeta primers. Repertoires were generated with immunoSEQ multiplex PCR, while TCRdb's copy carries only in-frame clones and drops some. The sample consists of about 130,000 clones, around 83% of them appearing once. Sequenced: PBMCs. These TCRs come from a girl aged 2 to 10 in good health and CMV-seronegative.

The chain has TRBV2 and TRBJ2-2; 7 bases fit TRBD1. This CDR3 comprises 15 residues. The V segment lost 1 base and the J segment 5 bases; nucleotides outside the gene matches: 4. Germline V gene sequence: CDR1 SNHLY, CDR2 FYNNEI. The CDR3 DNA follows: TGTGCCAGCAGTGAAGTAACAGGGGTTACCGGGGAGCTGTTTTTT. Translating it yields CASSEVTGVTGELFF.

The chain uses TRBV5-4 and TRBJ2-7; 9 bases are shared with TRBD2. CDR1 SGHNT and CDR2 YYREEE come from the germline V gene (reference sequence). J gave up 3 bases and V 1 base, and 2 bases lay outside the gene matches. This CDR3 is 14 amino acids long. The CDR3 region is CASSLTAGGYEQYF. For the CDR3, the DNA is TGTGCCAGCAGCTTGACAGCGGGGGGCTACGAGCAGTACTTC.